The table lists the clone carrying this T cell receptor (beta chain) with a few counts. The antigen remains unidentified. These data originate in a study of cytomegalovirus exposure and HLA in healthy donors. Overall study findings and caveats: Altogether, 150 or so TCR beta chains were recorded as cytomegalovirus-associated.

Everyone who donated was a healthy bone marrow donor. Per germline, CDR1 SEHNR and CDR2 FQNEAQ (reference sequence). The CDR3 is 15 residues long. Trimming pared 2 bases from V and 4 bases from J, leaving 11 bases between. 13 Jbeta primers and 60 Vbeta primers were used for the PCR. Profiling relied on immunoSEQ multiplex PCR, and the TCRdb table lists in-frame clones only, not all of them. The table shows 150,000 to 200,000 clones, with about 75% occurring only once. Input material: PBMCs. This clonotype was sampled from a young man in good health and CMV-seropositive. This chain joins TRBV7-9 and TRBJ1-4, with no clear D. The CDR3 sequence: CASSLSTSYNEKLFF. As DNA, the CDR3 is TGTGCCAGCAGCTTATCGACAAGTTATAATGAAAAACTGTTTTTT.